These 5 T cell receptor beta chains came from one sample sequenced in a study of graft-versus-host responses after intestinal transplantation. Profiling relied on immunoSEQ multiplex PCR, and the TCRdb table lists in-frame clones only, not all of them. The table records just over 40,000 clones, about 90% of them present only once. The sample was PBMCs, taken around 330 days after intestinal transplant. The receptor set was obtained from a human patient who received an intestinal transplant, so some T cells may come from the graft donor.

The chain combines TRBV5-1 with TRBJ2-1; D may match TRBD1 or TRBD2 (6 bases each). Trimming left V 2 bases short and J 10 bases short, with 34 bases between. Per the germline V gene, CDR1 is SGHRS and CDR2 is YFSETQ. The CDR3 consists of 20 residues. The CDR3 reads CASSFPGPRPGGPMGKEQFF. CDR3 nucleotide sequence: TGCGCCAGCAGCTTCCCCGGGCCGAGGCCCGGGGGCCCCATGGGAAAAGAGCAGTTCTTC.

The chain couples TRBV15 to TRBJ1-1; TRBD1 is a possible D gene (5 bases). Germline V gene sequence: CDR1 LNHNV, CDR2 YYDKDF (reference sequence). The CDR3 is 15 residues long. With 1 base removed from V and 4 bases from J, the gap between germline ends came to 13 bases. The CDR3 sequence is CATSRAVGVGTEAFF. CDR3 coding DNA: TGTGCCACCAGCAGAGCGGTGGGGGTTGGCACTGAAGCTTTCTTT.

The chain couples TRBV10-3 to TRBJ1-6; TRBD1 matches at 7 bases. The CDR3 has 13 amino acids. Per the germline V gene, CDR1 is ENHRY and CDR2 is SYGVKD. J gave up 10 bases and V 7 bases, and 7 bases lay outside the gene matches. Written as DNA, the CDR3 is TGTGCCATCAAGGGGACAGTGGTCTCACCCCTCCACTTT. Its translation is CAIKGTVVSPLHF.

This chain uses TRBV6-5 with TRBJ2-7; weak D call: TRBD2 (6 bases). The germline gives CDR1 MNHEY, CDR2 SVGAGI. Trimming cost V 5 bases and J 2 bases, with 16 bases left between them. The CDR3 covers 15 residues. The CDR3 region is CASSPIGSGPYEQYF. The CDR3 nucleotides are TGTGCCAGCAGTCCTATAGGTAGCGGACCCTACGAGCAGTACTTC.

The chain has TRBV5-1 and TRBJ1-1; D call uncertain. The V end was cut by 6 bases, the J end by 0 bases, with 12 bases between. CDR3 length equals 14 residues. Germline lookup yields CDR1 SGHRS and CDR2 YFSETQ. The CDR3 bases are TGCGCCAGCACGGGGAGCGGCGTGAACACTGAAGCTTTCTTT. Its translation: CASTGSGVNTEAFF. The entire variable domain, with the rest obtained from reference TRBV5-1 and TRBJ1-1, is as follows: KAGVTQTPRYLIKTRGQQVTLSCSPISGHRSVSWYQQTPGQGLQFLFEYFSETQRNKGNFPGRFSGRQFSNSRSEMNVSTLELGDSALYLCASTGSGVNTEAFFGQGTRLTVV.